Below are 7 T cell receptor beta chains sequenced from a single sample in a study of blood T cell repertoires in COVID-19. Profiled with immunoSEQ multiplex PCR; TCRdb holds only in-frame clones, not every one. The table records roughly 120,000 clones, about nine tenths of them present only once. The sequenced material came from peripheral blood. The receptors shown here come from a human donor with active COVID-19. The donor label of this sample is uncertain.

The chain links TRBV5-6 to TRBJ2-6, with D possibly being TRBD1 (5 bases). V lost 3 bases and J 0 bases, leaving 13 bases between the germline ends. The germline CDR1 and CDR2 sequences are SGHDT and YYEEEE. This CDR3 comprises 17 residues. The CDR3, as DNA: TGTGCCAGCAGCTCCGAACAGGCCTTCTCTGGGGCCAACGTCCTGACTTTC. The encoded protein is CASSSEQAFSGANVLTF.

The genes are TRBV3-1 (or the pseudogene TRBV3-2) and TRBJ1-2; D ambiguous. CDR1 and CDR2 (germline): LGHDT, YNNKEL (reference sequence). The V gene lost 0 bases and the J gene lost 7 bases, with 12 bases spanning the gap. This CDR3 region has 14 residues. CDR3 loop: CASSQEVKAGGYTF. The CDR3 DNA reads as TGTGCCAGCAGCCAAGAAGTCAAGGCAGGTGGCTACACCTTC.

The chain carries TRBV24-1 and TRBJ2-3, with 10 nucleotides matching TRBD2. The CDR3 length is 16 residues. Looked up from germline, CDR1 is KGHDR and CDR2 is SFDVKD. Unmatched junction bases numbered 7, after V lost 4 bases and J lost 4 bases. CDR3 residues: CATSDPSGGAADTQYF. The CDR3 coding sequence is TGTGCCACCAGTGACCCAAGCGGGGGGGCCGCAGATACGCAGTATTTT.

The chain combines TRBV29-1 with TRBJ2-5; D possibly corresponds to TRBD1 (5 bases). The ends were cut back, 7 bases at V and 5 bases at J, with 14 bases in the middle. Germline lookup yields CDR1 SQVTM and CDR2 ANQGSEA. The CDR3 contains 12 residues. CDR3 residues: CSGGRVFETQYF. CDR3 DNA sequence: TGCAGCGGTGGCAGGGTTTTTGAGACCCAGTACTTC.

The chain carries TRBV4-1 and TRBJ2-7, with 7 bases lining up with TRBD1. Germline V gives CDR1 MGHRA, CDR2 YSYEKL. V shed 7 bases, J shed 3 bases, and the junction held 9 bases outside the gene matches. This CDR3 comprises 14 residues. The CDR3 reads CASKGDSTLYEQYF. The CDR3 DNA follows: TGCGCCAGCAAGGGGGACAGCACACTCTACGAGCAGTACTTC.

CDR3 loop: CASRGPSSDTIYF. The CDR3, as DNA: TGTGCCAGCAGGGGGCCCTCATCGGACACCATATATTTT. J is TRBJ1-3 and V is TRBV2; tentative D call: TRBD1 (5 bases). The CDR3 is made up of 13 amino acids. The V end lost 6 bases, the J end lost 8 bases, and 14 bases lay between the germline ends. Per the germline V gene, CDR1 is SNHLY and CDR2 is FYNNEI.

V and J are TRBV13 and TRBJ1-2; tentatively, D is TRBD1 (6 bases). Germline CDR1 reads PRHDT; CDR2 reads FYEKMQ (reference sequence). This CDR3 has 16 amino acids. Trimming stripped 6 bases from V and 1 base from J, with 18 bases between. CDR3 residues: CASRARQVLDNYGYTF. CDR3 nucleotide sequence: TGTGCCAGCAGGGCAAGACAGGTTCTCGATAACTATGGCTACACCTTC. The full variable domain, its missing parts supplied by reference TRBV13 and TRBJ1-2, is AAGVIQSPRHLIKEKRETATLKCYPIPRHDTVYWYQQGPGQDPQFLISFYEKMQSDKGSIPDRFSAQQFSDYHSELNMSSLELGDSALYFCASRARQVLDNYGYTFGSGTRLTVV.